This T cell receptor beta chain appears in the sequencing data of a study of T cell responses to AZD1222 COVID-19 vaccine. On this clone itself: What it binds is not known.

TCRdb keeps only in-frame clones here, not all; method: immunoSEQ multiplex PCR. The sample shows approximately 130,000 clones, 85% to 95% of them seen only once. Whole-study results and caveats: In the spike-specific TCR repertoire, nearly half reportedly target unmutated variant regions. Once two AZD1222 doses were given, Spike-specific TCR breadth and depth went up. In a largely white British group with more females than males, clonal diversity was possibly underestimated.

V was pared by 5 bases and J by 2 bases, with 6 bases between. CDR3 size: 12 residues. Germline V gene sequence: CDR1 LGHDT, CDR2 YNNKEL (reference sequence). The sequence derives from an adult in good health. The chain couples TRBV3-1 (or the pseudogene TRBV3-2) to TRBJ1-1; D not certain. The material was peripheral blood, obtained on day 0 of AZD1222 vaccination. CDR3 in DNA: TGTGCCAGCAGCGAACGAAACACTGAAGCTTTCTTT. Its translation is CASSERNTEAFF.